The present T cell receptor (beta chain) was sequenced within a study of blood T cell repertoires in COVID-19 (dated by TCRdb to the early 2020s). About the investigation overall: Collaborator samples came from the United States, Italy and Spain and covered acute and convalescent phases of COVID-19. The prospective study material was composed of cDNA or gDNA derived from T cells, B-cell-depleted T cells, or PBMCs. Subjects who had been exposed to COVID-19, were actively infected with it, or had recovered from it provided the deeply sampled blood TCRbeta repertoires that made up the dataset. The repertoires were released in a freely available public database intended as a resource for research on the immune response to SARS-CoV-2. The samples were drawn from two sources: the first 160 participants of the ongoing ImmuneRACE study, and fewer than 1,500 subjects contributed by 6 global collaborators. The sample metadata nearly always contained a de-identified subject ID, COVID-19 status, age in years and sex. HLA class I and class II types, where available, came from metadata supplied by the sample provider rather than from assay-based typing. The paper's findings and limits, for the study overall: How much clinical and demographic metadata was included differed by source and by participant, and the metadata was provided uncurated.

TCRbeta CDR3 regions were amplified from genomic DNA using the immunoSEQ Assay, a bias-controlled multiplex PCR. Concerning the study's data processing: Nucleated cell counts per sample were estimated from amplification of reference gene primers within the assay. To quantify the absolute abundance of each unique TCRbeta CDR3 rearrangement, sequence reads were collapsed and filtered. For each sample, productive Simpson clonality was calculated as the square root of Simpson's diversity index over productive rearrangements. TCRdb mirrors the immuneACCESS table, restricted to in-frame sequences. Some clones are absent from its copies; in checked studies, under half trace to an unresolved V gene, and the reason for the others is unknown. The DNA gave D and trimming, while V, J and clone size come from that table. The sample yields under 110,000 clones; approximately 91% were counted once. Roughly 17% of the sample goes to the ten largest clones.

The CDR3 sequence holds 16 residues, the cysteine and phenylalanine included. The only DNA kept is the CDR3, 48 bases in frame from the first base. The germline V gene sets CDR1 to MGHRA and CDR2 to YSYEKL. V and J lose 3 bases and 6 bases, and a span of 21 bases separates them. Remarks on this clone: No antigen is known for it. Per-nucleotide qualities are absent, and no much larger clonotype sits a single base away.

Whole blood was collected in K2EDTA tubes by collaborating institutions according to the institutions' own protocols. Collaborator samples were shipped for TCRbeta analysis as frozen whole blood, isolated PBMCs, or DNA extracted from either sample type. The TCR sequence derives from a man aged 45-65 years with acute or convalescent COVID-19. The sample was peripheral blood. Recombination joined TRBV4-1 with TRBJ2-7, and possibly TRBD2, on 5 matching bases. This receptor has the CDR3 CASSHTPGITPFEQYF. The base sequence is TGCGCCAGCAGCCATACTCCCGGGATAACTCCCTTCGAGCAGTACTTC.